This entry is about one T cell receptor (beta chain). The V gene end was trimmed by 1 base and the J gene end by 4 bases; junction bases not matched to a gene: 5. CDR3 length: 16 residues. Germline CDR1 reads MNHEY; CDR2 reads SVGAGI. Produced via immunoSEQ multiplex PCR; TCRdb's table is partial and in-frame only. The sample gives tens of thousands of clones, about three fifths of which show up once; under 7% is in the top ten. The data are from a study of tumor-infiltrating lymphocytes in localized non-small cell lung cancer. Input material: lung tumor tissue. The chain recombines TRBV6-5 with TRBJ2-7, with 12 bases matching TRBD2. This clonotype was sampled from a human donor with non-small cell lung cancer. Here the CDR3 DNA reads TGTGCCAGCAGTTACTTACCAACTAGCGGGAGGTACGAGCAGTACTTC. It codes for CASSYLPTSGRYEQYF.